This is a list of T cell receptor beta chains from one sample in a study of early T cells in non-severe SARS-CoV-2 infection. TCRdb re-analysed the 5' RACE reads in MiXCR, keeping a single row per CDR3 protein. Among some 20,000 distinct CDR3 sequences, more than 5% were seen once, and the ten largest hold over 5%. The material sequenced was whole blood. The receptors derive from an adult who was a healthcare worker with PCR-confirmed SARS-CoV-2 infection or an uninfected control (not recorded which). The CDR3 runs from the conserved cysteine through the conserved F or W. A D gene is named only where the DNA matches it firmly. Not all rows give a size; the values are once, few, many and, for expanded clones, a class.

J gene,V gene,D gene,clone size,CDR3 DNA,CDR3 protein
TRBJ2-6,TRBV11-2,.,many,TGTGCCAGCAGCTTAACCAGGAGGGCTGGGGCCAACGTCCTGACTTTC,CASSLTRRAGANVLTF
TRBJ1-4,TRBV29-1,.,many,TGCAGCGTTGGGGAAGGGGTGACTACTAATGAAAAACTGTTTTTT,CSVGEGVTTNEKLFF
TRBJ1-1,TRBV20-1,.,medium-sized,TGCAGTGCCCGTAAACCTGCCCAGAACACTGAAGCTTTCTTT,CSARKPAQNTEAFF
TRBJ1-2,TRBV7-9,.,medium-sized,TGTGCCAGCAGCTTAGAACGAGGGGGGACTATGCCCCCAAACTATGGCTACACCTTC,CASSLERGGTMPPNYGYTF
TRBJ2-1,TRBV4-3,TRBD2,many,TGCGCCAGCAGCCAAGATAGCAGCGGGGGGGGAGGTGGTGAGCAGTTCTTC,CASSQDSSGGGGGEQFF
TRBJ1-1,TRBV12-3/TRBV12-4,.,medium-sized,TGTGCCAGCAGTTTAGGGACATGGGCTTTCTTT,CASSLGTWAFF
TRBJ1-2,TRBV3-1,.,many,TGTGCCAGCAGCCAATCAGGGCCTGGCTACACCTTC,CASSQSGPGYTF
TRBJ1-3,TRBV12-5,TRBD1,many,TGTGCTAGTGGTTCCCTGACAGGGGATGGAAACACCATATATTTT,CASGSLTGDGNTIYF
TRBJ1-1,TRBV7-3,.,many,TGTGCCAGCAGCTTAACGACGGGAGGTAACACTGAAGCTTTCTTT,CASSLTTGGNTEAFF
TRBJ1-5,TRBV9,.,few,TGTGCCAGCAGCGTAGAGGCCTTCGGGCCCCAGCATTTT,CASSVEAFGPQHF
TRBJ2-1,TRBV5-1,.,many,TGCGCCAGCAGCTTGGCCGGGGGAGTGGGCAATGAGCAGTTCTTC,CASSLAGGVGNEQFF
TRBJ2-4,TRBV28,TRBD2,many,TGTGCCAGCAGTCAGCGGGGAACGCTAGCCAAAAACATTCAGTACTTC,CASSQRGTLAKNIQYF
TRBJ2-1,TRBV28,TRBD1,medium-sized,TGTGCCAGCAGTCGGGGACAGCTCTACAATGAGCAGTTCTTC,CASSRGQLYNEQFF
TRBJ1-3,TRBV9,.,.,TGTGCCAGCATCTGGTCCGGGACATCTGACTCTGGAAACACCATATATTTT,CASIWSGTSDSGNTIYF
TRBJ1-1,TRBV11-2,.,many,TGTGCCAGCAGCTTAGTGGGGCTTGGGGCTTTCTTT,CASSLVGLGAFF
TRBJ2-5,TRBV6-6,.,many,TGTGCCAGCAGCCTACCGGGACAAGAGACCCAGTACTTC,CASSLPGQETQYF
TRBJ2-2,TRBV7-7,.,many,TGTGCCAGCAGACCTACTAGGTCCGGGGAGCTGTTTTTT,CASRPTRSGELFF
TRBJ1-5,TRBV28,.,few,TGTGCCAGCAGGGGGTTTGGAGGTCAGCCCCAGCATTTT,CASRGFGGQPQHF
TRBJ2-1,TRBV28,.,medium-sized,TGTGCCAGCAGTTTAGGGGACATCCAAGGCAATGAGCAGTTCTTC,CASSLGDIQGNEQFF
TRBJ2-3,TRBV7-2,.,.,TGTGCCAGCAGCTTAATGCCAAGGAGCGGAGCTAGCACAGATACGCAGTATTTT,CASSLMPRSGASTDTQYF
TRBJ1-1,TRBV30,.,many,TGTGCCTGGAGTCTGATGAGGGATTCTGAAGCTTTCTTT,CAWSLMRDSEAFF
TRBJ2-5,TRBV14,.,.,TGTGCCAGCAGCCAAGAGACCCAGTACTTC,CASSQETQYF
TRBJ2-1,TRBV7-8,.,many,TGTGCCAGCAGCTCACCGATTAATGAGCAGTTCTTC,CASSSPINEQFF
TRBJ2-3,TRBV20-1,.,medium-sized,TGCAGTGCTGAGACCAGGCCAGATACGCAGTATTTT,CSAETRPDTQYF
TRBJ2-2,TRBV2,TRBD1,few,TGTGCCAGCAGGACAGGGGCTTACACCGGGGAGCTGTTTTTT,CASRTGAYTGELFF
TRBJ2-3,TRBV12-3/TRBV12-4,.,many,TGTGCCAGCAGTTTACAAAGTGGAGATACGCAGTATTTT,CASSLQSGDTQYF
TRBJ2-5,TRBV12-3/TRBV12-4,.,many,TGTGCCAGCAGTTTAGGGGGGAACCAAGAGACCCAGTACTTC,CASSLGGNQETQYF
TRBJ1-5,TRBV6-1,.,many,TGTGCCAGCAGTGAATATCGTCAGCCCCAGCATTTT,CASSEYRQPQHF
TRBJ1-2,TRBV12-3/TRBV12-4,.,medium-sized,TGTGCCAGCAGCCCGTCAGGCAGGCCTTATGGCTACACCTTC,CASSPSGRPYGYTF
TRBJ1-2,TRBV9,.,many,TGTGCCAGCAGCGCGACACCAACCAGTGGCTACACCTTC,CASSATPTSGYTF
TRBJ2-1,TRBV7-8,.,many,TGTGCCAGCAGCTTATTCGAGTGGACTATGTACAATGAGCAGTTCTTC,CASSLFEWTMYNEQFF
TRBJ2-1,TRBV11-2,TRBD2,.,TGTGCCAGCAGCTGGGGGACTAGCGGGAGTCCAGAGCAGTTCTTC,CASSWGTSGSPEQFF
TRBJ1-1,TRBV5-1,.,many,TGCGCCAGCAGCTTGGTTCCCGGGACGAGGAACACTGAAGCTTTCTTT,CASSLVPGTRNTEAFF
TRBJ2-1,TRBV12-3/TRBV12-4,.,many,TGTGCCAGCAGTTTAGATCAAATAGCCTCCTACAATGAGCAGTTCTTC,CASSLDQIASYNEQFF
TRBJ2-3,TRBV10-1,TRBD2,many,TGCGCCAGCAGTTTGCGGCTAGCGGGAGATACGCAGTATTTT,CASSLRLAGDTQYF
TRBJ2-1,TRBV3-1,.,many,TGTGCCAGCAGCCCCTCCTCCCCCTCTACTAGTCCCCTCTACAATGAGCAGTTCTTC,CASSPSSPSTSPLYNEQFF
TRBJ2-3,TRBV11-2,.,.,TGTGCCAGCAGCTTAGTCCCGCGGGCCACAGATACGCAGTATTTT,CASSLVPRATDTQYF
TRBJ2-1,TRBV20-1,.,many,TGCAGTGCTAGAGATCTGTCTAGCTATCACAATGAGCAGTTCTTC,CSARDLSSYHNEQFF
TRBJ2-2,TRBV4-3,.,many,TGCGCCAGCAGCCCGTTTACAGGGTCCCCTAGCACCGGGGAGCTGTTTTTT,CASSPFTGSPSTGELFF
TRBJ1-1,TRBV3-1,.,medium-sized,TGTGCCAGCAGCCAAGGGTTAACAGGCACTGAAGCTTTCTTT,CASSQGLTGTEAFF
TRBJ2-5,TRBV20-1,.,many,TGCAGTGTTCGAGAGGGACACCAAGAGACCCAGTACTTC,CSVREGHQETQYF
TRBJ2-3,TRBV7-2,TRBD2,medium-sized,TGTGCCAGCAGCTCCTACGGACTAGCGGGAGGGCCTAGCACAGATACGCAGTATTTT,CASSSYGLAGGPSTDTQYF
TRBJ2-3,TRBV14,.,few,TGTGCCAGCAGCCAACCAGCGAGGCACGCTACGCAGTATTTT,CASSQPARHATQYF
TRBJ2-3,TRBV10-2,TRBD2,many,TGCGCCAGCAAGACTAGCGGATTCACAGATACGCAGTATTTT,CASKTSGFTDTQYF
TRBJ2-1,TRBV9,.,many,TGTGCCAGCAGCGCGGACTCCTACAATGAGCAGTTCTTC,CASSADSYNEQFF
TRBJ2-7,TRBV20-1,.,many,TGCAGTGCTGAAGAGGGTAGGAGGGGTCCCTACGAGCAGTACTTC,CSAEEGRRGPYEQYF
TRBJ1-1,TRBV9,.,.,TGTGCCAGCAGCGTAGGAAGTGCACCCATTGAAGCTTTCTTT,CASSVGSAPIEAFF
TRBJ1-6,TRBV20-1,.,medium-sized,TGCAGTGCCCTGAACCCCGGGCAGGCCAATTCACCCCTCCACTTT,CSALNPGQANSPLHF
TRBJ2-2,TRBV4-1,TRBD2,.,TGCGCCAGCCGCGATAGCGGGGTTACGAACACCGGGGAGCTGTTTTTT,CASRDSGVTNTGELFF
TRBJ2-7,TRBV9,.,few,TGTGCCAGCAGCGTAGGTTGGGGGCCCTCCTACGAGCAGTACTTC,CASSVGWGPSYEQYF
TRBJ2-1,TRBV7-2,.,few,TGTGCCAGCAGCCCTCGACAGTTAAGCTCCTACAATGAGCAGTTCTTC,CASSPRQLSSYNEQFF
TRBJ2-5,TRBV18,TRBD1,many,TGTGCCAGCTCACCTGCCGGGACAGGGCTACAAGAGACCCAGTACTTC,CASSPAGTGLQETQYF